This T cell receptor (beta chain) derives from a study of CD4 T cells in relation to SARS-CoV-2 and coronaviruses. A remark on this clone: Its antigen is undetermined.

Sequenced by immunoSEQ multiplex PCR; TCRdb stores in-frame clones only, minus some. The repertoire holds around 18,000 clones, about 70% seen once, with over 25% in the top ten. CD4+ T cells from unexposed donors were obtained before the COVID-19 pandemic (2011-2018). The cells were cultured for around ten days before CD4+ T cells were isolated. Germline V gene lookup returns CDR1 WNHNN and CDR2 SYGVQD (reference sequence). V trimming: 6 bases; J trimming: 8 bases; junction bases outside the gene matches: 6. The CDR3 length is 13 residues. The chain joins TRBV10-1 to TRBJ2-1; 8 bases match TRBD1. The TCR was taken from a human donor in good health. Sequenced: CD4+ T cells from PBMCs, cultured in vitro. CDR3 amino acids: CASRRGQGDEQFF. Written as DNA, the CDR3 is TGCGCCAGCAGGAGAGGACAGGGCGATGAGCAGTTCTTC.